Given below is one T cell receptor (beta chain) in context. Its specificity is unknown. The sample originates from a study of identical twins. Study-wide results and caveats: Weaker excess sharing between twins was seen in beta out-of-frame sequences.

V was trimmed by 5 bases and J by 0 bases, leaving 10 bases between them. Germline CDR1 is MNHEY and CDR2 is SVGEGT. This CDR3 contains 15 residues. Template switching added a universal primer binding site, and final cDNA carried unique molecular identifiers. TCRdb re-called the 5' RACE reads through MiXCR, storing one row per CDR3 protein. The sample includes roughly 770,000 distinct CDR3 sequences, 15% to 20% of them seen just once. The same sample was also used in a study of T cells expressing NK-cell markers. That publication notes: Investigators obtained TCR beta repertoires from sorted CD3+CD56+NKG2C+, CD3+CD56+NKG2C- and CD3+CD56-NKG2C+ T cells. With respect to HCMV, most of the eight sequenced donors were seropositive, and one was seronegative.

Sequenced: PBMCs. The genes are TRBV6-2 or TRBV6-3 and TRBJ2-2, with D perhaps given as TRBD1 or TRBD2 (5 bases each). The source of this sequence is a woman younger than 35 in good health. The CDR3 spells CASSGGRSNTGELFF. In nucleotides, the CDR3 is TGTGCCAGCAGTGGGGGTCGTTCGAACACCGGGGAGCTGTTTTTT.